A single sample gave rise to the 9 T cell receptor beta chains below, sequenced in a study of T cells in Graves' hyperthyroidism and ophthalmopathy. Amplified TCR beta CDR3 regions derived from RNA transcripts. Carried out on the TCR CDR3, a first-round RT-PCR used the HTBI primer set. From the multiplex PCR reads, TCRdb called clonotypes with MiXCR, one entry per CDR3 protein. This table holds hundreds of thousands of distinct CDR3 sequences, roughly 14% found once. The sequencing sample was made of blood. These receptors originate from a woman younger than 45 with Graves' hyperthyroidism that later progressed to Graves' ophthalmopathy.

This clonotype has ten or more counts. V usage is TRBV4-1 and J usage is TRBJ2-5; 9 nucleotides align to TRBD2. Germline V gene data show CDR1 as MGHRA and CDR2 as YSYEKL. V trimming: 3 bases; J trimming: 5 bases; junction bases outside the gene matches: 7. This CDR3 has 15 residues. The CDR3 DNA follows: TGCGCCAGCAGCCAGCCTAGCGGGATATCGGAGACCCAGTACTTC. This sequence encodes CASSQPSGISETQYF.

This clonotype was detected many times. The gene calls are TRBV11-3 and TRBJ2-3; D unclear. Per the germline V gene, CDR1 is SGHNT and CDR2 is YENEEA. Trimming cost V 5 bases and J 4 bases, with 13 bases left between them. This CDR3 comprises 14 residues. CDR3 coding DNA: TGTGCCAGCAGCCTAGGGTTGAGTTCAGATACGCAGTATTTT. Translation: CASSLGLSSDTQYF.

This clonotype was observed a few times. The DNA for the CDR3 is TGTGCCAGCAGCGCCCCCCGGGACCACTCGAACACCGGGGAGCTGTTTTTT. It codes for CASSAPRDHSNTGELFF. V and J are TRBV9 and TRBJ2-2; D may match TRBD1 or TRBD2 (5 bases each). V gave up 3 bases and J gave up 0 bases, with 15 bases separating them. The CDR3 is made up of 17 amino acids. CDR1 SGDLS and CDR2 YYNGEE come from the germline V gene.

This clonotype occurred a few times. V and J are TRBV18 and TRBJ1-5; no reliable D call. V was pared by 1 base and J by 2 bases, with 12 bases between. CDR1 is KGHSH and CDR2 is LQKENI in the germline V gene. The CDR3 has 16 residues. The DNA of the CDR3 is TGTGCCAGCTCACCACTCGGCGGTGGTGGCAATCAGCCCCAGCATTTT. This translates into CASSPLGGGGNQPQHF.

About this clonotype: A much larger clone lies a single base off, so this may be a read error. The V gene is TRBV12-3 or TRBV12-4, the J gene TRBJ2-2; TRBD1 matches at 10 bases. V was pared by 6 bases and J by 7 bases, with 5 bases of the junction left unmatched. This CDR3 has 14 residues. CDR3 residues: CASSPGQGYGELFF. Written as DNA, the CDR3 is TGTGCCAGCAGCCCGGGACAGGGGTACGGGGAGCTGTTTTTT.

The chain combines TRBV2 with TRBJ2-7, with D perhaps matching TRBD1 or TRBD2 (5 bases each). Germline V CDR1 and CDR2: SNHLY, FYNNEI. V was trimmed by 4 bases and J by 3 bases, leaving 13 bases between them. The CDR3 spans 14 residues. CDR3 in amino acids: CASSGGTVHYEQYF. CDR3 coding DNA: TGTGCCAGCAGTGGGGGGACGGTACACTACGAGCAGTACTTC.

The genes are TRBV11-2 and TRBJ2-7; 10 bases map to TRBD2. V lost 6 bases and J lost 6; bases outside the gene matches: 11. The CDR3 consists of 15 residues. Germline V CDR1 and CDR2: SGHAT, FQNNGV. In DNA form, the CDR3 reads TGTGCCAGCAGTGCGGGACTAGCGAGAGTTCTCGAGCAGTACTTC. Protein sequence: CASSAGLARVLEQYF.

This clonotype was picked up many times. The chain has TRBV12-3 or TRBV12-4 and TRBJ2-1, with 8 bases fitting TRBD2. This CDR3 region has 16 residues. The V and J ends lost 1 base and 2 bases, in that order; junction bases with no gene match: 4. The CDR3 DNA follows: TGTGCCAGCAGTTTAGTTGGCGGGAGGACCTACAATGAGCAGTTCTTC. Amino acids: CASSLVGGRTYNEQFF.

This clonotype was counted ten times or more. This chain uses TRBV6-1 with TRBJ2-7, with TRBD2 identical over 10 bases. The length of the CDR3 is 15 residues. The germline V gene has CDR1 MNHNS and CDR2 SASEGT. V was clipped by 5 bases and J by 3 bases; unmatched bases: 7. The DNA of the CDR3 is TGTGCCAGCAGTACCGCATTAGCGGGAGGCTACGAGCAGTACTTC. Its translation is CASSTALAGGYEQYF.